The present T cell receptor (beta chain) was sequenced within a study of shared clonotypes between healthy human individuals. General study points: Relative to memory subsets, naive subsets generally showed larger estimated richness.

Measured with immunoSEQ multiplex PCR; TCRdb has only the in-frame clones, and not every one. This sample yields roughly 700,000 clones, of which about 92% are seen a single time; approximately 35% belongs to the top ten. This clone has only one observation. What it recognizes is unknown. Sequencing was performed on memory CD8+ T cells from PBMCs. Subset denoted: CD45RO+ cells pooled with CCR7-negative TemRA cells. This TCR derives from a young man in good health. Some clones in this sample may be carry-over from other donors' samples.

The CDR3 sequence: CASRPNRRHFAAPTDTQYF. CDR3 DNA sequence: TGTGCCAGCAGACCCAACAGACGACACTTCGCGGCCCCCACAGATACGCAGTATTTT. The chain joins TRBV28 to TRBJ2-3; D gene ambiguous. The V gene's germline CDR1 is MDHEN and CDR2 SYDVKM. The CDR3 is made up of 19 amino acids. The V and J ends lost 6 bases and 2 bases respectively, with 27 bases between them. Filled out from reference TRBV28 and TRBJ2-3, the complete variable domain reads DVKVTQSSRYLVKRTGEKVFLECVQDMDHENMFWYRQDPGLGLRLIYFSYDVKMKEKGDIPEGYSVSREKKERFSLILESASTNQTSMYLCASRPNRRHFAAPTDTQYFGPGTRLTVL.